This T cell receptor (beta chain) appears in the sequencing data of a study of T cells after yellow fever vaccination (dated by TCRdb to 2018 to 2020). In terms of the full investigation: Libraries from fractions with low cell numbers were prepared with the SMART-Seq v4 Ultra Low Input RNA kit. To follow T-cell clones before and after both primary and booster YFV17D yellow fever vaccination, bulk TCR alpha and beta repertoires underwent longitudinal sequencing. The cohort comprised two healthy male donors, one aged 18 to 29 and one aged 30 to 39 years. Blood was collected at multiple timepoints before and after primary and secondary immunization, and bulk PBMC replicates and cell subsets were isolated. What the study reported, not specific to this receptor: After the booster, most of the clones that had expanded following primary vaccination were detected again (approximately 96% of CD4 and around 88% of CD8), which suggests that memory was broadly maintained. A small fraction of clonotypes showed up in both the CD4 and CD8 compartments, probably as a result of convergent recombination. Because only two donors were included in the study, the extent to which the findings can be generalized is limited. The secondary T-cell response was found to be weaker but faster than the primary response, with a peak reached on day 5 rather than on day 15. FACS-sorted repertoires could contain abundant contaminating clonotypes from the bulk population, so computational filtering was required.

This clonotype was seen more than once but under ten times. Its antigen remains unidentified. No much larger clone is present one base from it, and per-base qualities are unavailable. The germline V gene (reference sequence) supplies CDR1 DFQATT and CDR2 SNEGSKA. V sheds 0 bases and J sheds 7 bases, leaving 9 bases between their ends. Counted from cysteine to phenylalanine, this CDR3 has 13 amino acids. Only CDR3 DNA is held: 39 bases, read in frame from base 1. Read against the paper, the sample's treatment or condition label means: live attenuated yellow fever vaccine strain. At every blood-draw timepoint, two biological replicates of bulk PBMCs were collected. A standard Ficoll-Paque protocol was used to isolate PBMCs from peripheral blood. TriZol was used to extract RNA from bulk PBMCs, from CD4 and CD8 fractions, and from dextramer-positive and dextramer-negative fractions. Synthesis of TCR cDNA relied on 5'RACE template switching, a step that introduced a universal primer site along with unique molecular identifiers. Priming of cDNA synthesis was performed from both the TCR alpha and TCR beta constant segments. Two PCR steps were used to amplify libraries, with sample barcodes and sequencing adapters being added in the second step. Sequencing of libraries was performed on Illumina HiSeq 2500 (2x100 bp) or NovaSeq (2x150 bp). Under the source paper's analysis protocol: Demultiplexing of reads and collapsing into UMI consensus sequences were performed with MIGEC, and V(D)J alignment was carried out with MiXCR. Vaccine-responding clonotypes were identified with edgeR using replicate PBMC samples, with FDR below 0.01 and a log2 fold change above 5 up to day 15 being required. Bulk clonotypes were assigned CD4 or CD8 identity according to which sequenced CD4 or CD8 repertoire held them at higher abundance. TCRdb reprocessed the public reads (quality trimming at Q25 with fastp, clone calling with MiXCR) and kept in-frame beta chains. Each CDR3 protein gets just one entry, which takes the most common genes and DNA from the rows behind it. TCRdb assigned the V and J calls; the authors' analysis was not used. The sample table holds 500,000 to 650,000 distinct CDR3 sequences, of which approximately 13% were seen once. The ten largest clones represent about 15% of the sample.

The source of this sequence is a man aged 25 to 45 who received the YFV17D yellow fever vaccine. Sample: PBMCs, taken on the day of the yellow fever booster vaccination. The chain links TRBV20-1 with TRBJ2-2, with a weak D call of TRBD2 (5 bases match). The nucleotide sequence is TGCAGTGCTAGAGAACTAGTAGTCGGGGAGCTGTTTTTT. Its translation reads: CSARELVVGELFF.